This TCR beta chain was sequenced for a study of blood T cell repertoires in COVID-19. Study-level background: Sites in the United States, Italy and Spain provided acute and convalescent COVID-19 samples. Sources were T cells, B-cell-depleted T cells, or PBMCs; the material itself was cDNA or gDNA.

How the authors handled the data: The authors estimated nucleated cell counts from reference gene primer amplification. Clones were read by immunoSEQ multiplex PCR, and TCRdb kept only the in-frame ones, dropping some. V, J and clone size reflect that table, while D and trimming were determined from the DNA. The table shows approximately 240,000 clones, with approximately 90% occurring only once. This sequence originates from a woman aged 18-29 years who had recovered from COVID-19. The sequenced sample was peripheral blood.

The CDR3 DNA reads as TGTGCCAGCAGCCCAATCCAGGGGAATACTGAAGCTTTCTTT. Residues: CASSPIQGNTEAFF. This chain uses TRBV28 with TRBJ1-1; possible D gene TRBD1, 6 bases. This CDR3 contains 14 residues. V was trimmed by 6 bases and J by 5 bases, leaving 16 bases between them. CDR1 and CDR2 (germline): MDHEN, SYDVKM. Supplemented by reference TRBV28 and TRBJ1-1, the full variable domain reads DVKVTQSSRYLVKRTGEKVFLECVQDMDHENMFWYRQDPGLGLRLIYFSYDVKMKEKGDIPEGYSVSREKKERFSLILESASTNQTSMYLCASSPIQGNTEAFFGQGTRLTVV.